This T cell receptor (beta chain) emerged from a study of glioma-infiltrating T cells (TCRdb year 2016). About the full investigation: Sequencing of TCR alpha- and beta-chain repertoires was performed on glioma tissue, on non-neoplastic brain tissue, and on matched peripheral blood mononuclear cells. The paired cohort comprised three low-grade glioma patients, 8 or 9 primary glioblastoma patients and three non-glioma patients contributing non-neoplastic brain tissue. To measure how far tissue and blood T-cell populations diverged, each tissue-infiltrating repertoire was compared against the peripheral blood repertoire of the same patient. Broad study findings and their caveats: VJ-independent divergence between tissue and blood was lower than expected in non-neoplastic patients but higher than expected in all gliomas, particularly low-grade gliomas. Group comparisons were based on small numbers of patients: three non-neoplastic, three low-grade glioma and several glioblastoma patients. Very few CDR3 sequences were shared between tissue and blood, attributed to high CDR3 diversity and limited sampling.

The trim is 5 bases for V and 7 bases for J, with a gap of 15 bases between the germline ends. The CDR1 and CDR2 encoded by the germline V gene are SGHTA and FQGTGA. The cysteine opens and the phenylalanine closes a CDR3 of 14 amino acids. CDR3 DNA only is kept here, 42 bases in frame from base 1. The iRepertoire nested amplicon-rescue multiplex PCR (arm-PCR) platform was used to amplify TCR alpha and beta CDR3 regions from RNA. The input for one-step reverse transcription and amplification was about 90-400 ng of tissue mRNA or PBMC total RNA. Following bead purification, Illumina adapters were added through a secondary multiplex PCR, and the libraries were then gel-purified between 200 and 400 bp. Internal 6-nucleotide barcodes were carried by the libraries and were used for demultiplexing. The libraries were sequenced on an Illumina MiSeq using 2x220 or 2x250 nucleotide paired-end reads. As for the original processing: Paired reads were merged with FLASH 1.2.11 and aligned to the GRCh37 human genome with BWA-MEM before extracting TRA and TRB reads. For V and J assignment, an IMGT-derived reference of cassette sequences and CDR3 motifs that included pseudogenes was used. Three-frame translation of reads was performed, and productive CDR3s were defined as those with a C...FGXG motif and no stop codons. A clonotype was defined as a unique combination of a V-J cassette pair and a CDR3 amino acid sequence. Filtering of reads was based on Hamming distance, with the threshold set by the sequence error rate of each sample in mapped regions. TCRdb ran its own pipeline on the public reads, namely fastp trimming at Q25 and MiXCR clone calling, and kept in-frame beta chains. Rows merge per CDR3 protein into single entries with the most common DNA and genes. The V and J calls here are based on TCRdb, not the publication. The sample table records around 150,000 distinct CDR3 sequences; more than 35% of these occur just once. Of the sample, about 18% falls within the top ten clones.

To note about this clonotype: Its antigen is not yet known. It has no much larger one-base neighbor in the sample; base qualities were not kept.

The chain is encoded by TRBV7-3 joined to TRBJ2-1; the D gene assignment is ambiguous. The sequenced sample was glioma tissue, nonneoplastic brain tissue, or PBMCs (not recorded which). This clonotype originated in a human donor with low-grade glioma or glioblastoma, undergoing nonglioma brain surgery, or in good health (not recorded which). CDR3 sequence: CASSPREVGNEQFF. The bases are TGTGCCAGCAGCCCGCGAGAGGTGGGGAATGAGCAGTTCTTC.